This TCR beta chain was captured by sequencing in a study of blood T cell repertoires in COVID-19 (dated by TCRdb to 2019 to 2021). For the wider study: Samples from collaborators originated in the United States, Italy and Spain and spanned both the acute and convalescent phases of COVID-19. The repertoires were released in a freely available public database intended as a resource for research on the immune response to SARS-CoV-2. A de-identified subject ID, COVID-19 status, age in years and sex were almost always included in the sample metadata. The material from the prospective study consisted of cDNA or gDNA derived from T cells, B-cell-depleted T cells, or PBMCs. Deeply sampled blood TCRbeta repertoires from subjects exposed to, actively infected with, or recovered from COVID-19 were included in the dataset. Where available, HLA class I and class II types were taken from metadata supplied by the sample provider and were not determined by assay-based typing. The samples were drawn from two sources: the first 160 participants of the ongoing ImmuneRACE study, and about 1,300 subjects contributed by 6 global collaborators.

TCRbeta CDR3 regions were amplified from genomic DNA using the immunoSEQ Assay, a bias-controlled multiplex PCR. The original pipeline was this. Within the assay, amplification of reference gene primers was used to estimate how many nucleated cells each sample contained. To quantify the absolute abundance of each unique TCRbeta CDR3 rearrangement, sequence reads were collapsed and filtered. For each sample, productive Simpson clonality was calculated as the square root of Simpson's diversity index across productive rearrangements. TCRdb provides this immuneACCESS table in a form limited to in-frame rearrangements. Some clones are lacking; in checked studies, under half of them reflect an unresolved V gene, and why the rest are absent is not known. V and J calls and clone size are as listed in that table; D and trimming were resolved from the DNA. In all, the sample holds about 200,000 clones, and around 82% of those were seen once. The ten largest clones represent about 7.7% of the sample.

For CDR1 and CDR2, the germline V gene lists MNHEY and SVGAGI. The CDR3 contains 14 residues, cysteine and phenylalanine counted. The DNA shown is the 42-base CDR3, in frame from base 1. V drops 4 bases and J drops 9 bases, leaving 15 bases in between. On this clone itself: Its antigen is unknown. The sample holds no much larger clone one base away, and base qualities are not on file.

Results and caveats for the whole study, not just this receptor: How much clinical and demographic metadata was included differed by source and by participant, and the metadata was provided uncurated.

Enrolling through a virtual design, the prospective study's participants ranged in age from roughly 18 to 95 years and lived across 24 United States geographic areas. Cohort assignment in the prospective study relied on participant-reported clinical history from a screening survey and a study questionnaire. Mobile phlebotomists in the prospective study collected whole blood, serum and a nasopharyngeal or oropharyngeal swab from every participant. Participants in the prospective study had the option to provide additional blood draws and questionnaires over a roughly two-month period. Prospective study blood samples were shipped either frozen or at room temperature before DNA extraction.

This TCR came from a woman aged 40 to 55 with acute COVID-19. The sample comprised PBMCs or T cells enriched from blood (not recorded which). This sequence uses TRBV6-5 and TRBJ1-4; confidence is insufficient to name the D gene. The DNA reads TGTGCCAGCAGTTTCTCCGGGAAAGGACAAAAACTGTTTTTT. Translated, this is CASSFSGKGQKLFF.